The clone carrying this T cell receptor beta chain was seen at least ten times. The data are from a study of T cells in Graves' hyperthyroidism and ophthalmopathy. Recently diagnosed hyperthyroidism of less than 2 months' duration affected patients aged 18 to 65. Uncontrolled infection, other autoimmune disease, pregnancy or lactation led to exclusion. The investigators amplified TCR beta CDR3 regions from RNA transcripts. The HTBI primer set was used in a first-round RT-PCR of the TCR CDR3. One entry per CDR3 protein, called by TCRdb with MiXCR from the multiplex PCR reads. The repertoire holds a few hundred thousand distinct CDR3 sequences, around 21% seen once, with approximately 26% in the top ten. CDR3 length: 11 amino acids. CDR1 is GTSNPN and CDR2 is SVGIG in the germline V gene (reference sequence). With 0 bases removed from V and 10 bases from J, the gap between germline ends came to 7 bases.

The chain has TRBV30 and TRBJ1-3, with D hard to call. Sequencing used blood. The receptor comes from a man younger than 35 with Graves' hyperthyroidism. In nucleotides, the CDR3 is TGTGCCTGGAGTGTACTAGGTACCATATATTTT. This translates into CAWSVLGTIYF.